Listed below are T cell receptor beta chains from one sample, sequenced in a study of CD8 T cells in ankylosing spondylitis. TCRdb re-called the 5' RACE reads with MiXCR, one entry per CDR3 protein. The table records around 250,000 distinct CDR3 sequences, about 10% of them present only once. Sequenced input: blood, either unsorted or a sorted T cell fraction (not recorded which). Source of these receptors: a male donor with ankylosing spondylitis or in good health (not recorded which). Each CDR3 is given with its conserved first and last residue. The D gene is left open where the match is weak. Not all rows give a size; the values are once, few, many and, for expanded clones, a class.

d_call,j_call,clone_size,v_call,cdr3_aa,cdr3_nt
TRBD1,TRBJ2-7,few,TRBV20-1,CSAPRQGSSYEQYF,TGCAGTGCCCCACGACAGGGGAGCTCCTACGAGCAGTACTTC
TRBD1,TRBJ2-2,many,TRBV12-3/TRBV12-4,CASRRSGTGGTGELFF,TGTGCCAGCAGACGATCCGGGACAGGGGGGACCGGGGAGCTGTTTTTT
NA,TRBJ2-2,few,TRBV27,CASRLSGGFGELFF,TGTGCCAGCAGGCTTTCTGGGGGATTCGGGGAGCTGTTTTTT
NA,TRBJ2-5,NA,TRBV25-1,CASSEVGTQYF,TGTGCCAGCAGTGAAGTCGGGACCCAGTACTTC
TRBD1,TRBJ1-4,NA,TRBV3-1,CASSQGFWTGVEKLFF,TGTGCCAGCAGCCAAGGCTTTTGGACAGGGGTCGAAAAACTGTTTTTT
TRBD1,TRBJ2-5,many,TRBV29-1,CSATRTGSETQYF,TGCAGCGCTACCAGGACAGGGTCCGAGACCCAGTACTTC
NA,TRBJ2-7,few,TRBV25-1,CATATGNEQYF,TGTGCCACCGCCACGGGGAACGAGCAGTACTTC
NA,TRBJ1-2,NA,TRBV7-2,CASSLERGTSYGYTF,TGTGCCAGCAGCTTAGAGAGAGGGACAAGCTATGGCTACACCTTC
NA,TRBJ2-3,few,TRBV11-2,CASSLQGYRADTQYF,TGTGCCAGCAGCCTACAGGGTTATCGTGCAGATACGCAGTATTTT
NA,TRBJ2-7,many,TRBV12-3/TRBV12-4,CASSLNYEQYF,TGTGCCAGCAGTTTAAACTACGAGCAGTACTTC
NA,TRBJ2-6,many,TRBV29-1,CSVEESGANVLTF,TGCAGCGTTGAAGAGTCCGGGGCCAACGTCCTGACTTTC
TRBD2,TRBJ2-5,many,TRBV7-6,CASSAIGGQETQYF,TGTGCCAGCAGCGCCATCGGGGGGCAAGAGACCCAGTACTTC
NA,TRBJ2-5,many,TRBV11-2,CASSPRAGGTQYF,TGTGCCAGCAGCCCTCGGGCCGGGGGGACCCAGTACTTC
NA,TRBJ2-7,NA,TRBV11-2,CASSLVGTSYEQYF,TGTGCCAGCAGCTTAGTGGGGACAAGCTACGAGCAGTACTTC
TRBD2,TRBJ2-3,many,TRBV12-3/TRBV12-4,CASRLAGVPLFAQYF,TGTGCCAGCAGGTTAGCGGGAGTTCCACTATTTGCGCAGTATTTT
NA,TRBJ2-7,NA,TRBV10-3,CATDGPTGLYEQYF,TGTGCCACCGATGGGCCTACAGGGCTCTACGAGCAGTACTTC
TRBD1,TRBJ1-1,NA,TRBV16,CASSPRQGSNTEAFF,TGTGCCAGCAGCCCCCGACAGGGTTCTAACACTGAAGCTTTCTTT
NA,TRBJ2-5,many,TRBV24-1,CATSDFRIRTQYF,TGTGCCACCAGTGATTTCCGGATCCGTACCCAGTACTTC
TRBD1,TRBJ2-7,NA,TRBV12-5,CASGLETGYEQYF,TGTGCTAGTGGTTTGGAGACAGGGTACGAGCAGTACTTC
NA,TRBJ1-3,many,TRBV7-6,CASSFWTVSSSSGNTIYF,TGTGCCAGCAGCTTTTGGACAGTTTCCTCCTCATCTGGAAACACCATATATTTT
NA,TRBJ2-1,few,TRBV5-1,CASHDGGYNEQFF,TGCGCCAGCCACGACGGGGGCTACAATGAGCAGTTCTTC
NA,TRBJ2-3,many,TRBV20-1,CSARNHRDFSTDTQYF,TGCAGTGCTAGGAATCACCGGGACTTTAGCACAGATACGCAGTATTTT
NA,TRBJ1-1,many,TRBV7-6,CASSHTKKRGHHEAFF,TGTGCCAGCAGCCATACTAAAAAAAGGGGACACCATGAAGCTTTCTTT
TRBD2,TRBJ2-3,many,TRBV7-8,CASSTLAGLSDTQYF,TGTGCCAGCAGCACCTTAGCGGGTTTATCAGATACGCAGTATTTT
NA,TRBJ2-7,few,TRBV3-1,CASSRVVRGEQYF,TGTGCCAGCAGCCGAGTGGTGCGGGGCGAGCAGTACTTC
NA,TRBJ1-2,many,TRBV5-1,CASSAGDIVDYGYTF,TGCGCCAGCAGCGCGGGGGACATCGTGGACTATGGCTACACCTTC
TRBD2,TRBJ2-2,NA,TRBV6-1,CATTRAGGSHGELFF,TGTGCCACCACACGAGCGGGGGGCAGTCACGGGGAGCTGTTTTTT
NA,TRBJ2-3,NA,TRBV21-1,CASSKEGKVARDTQYF,TGTGCCAGCAGCAAAGAAGGGAAGGTCGCGCGTGATACGCAGTATTTT
TRBD2,TRBJ2-1,few,TRBV12-3/TRBV12-4,CASSPGTSGGAKGNEQFF,TGTGCCAGCAGTCCAGGGACTAGCGGGGGGGCTAAGGGGAATGAGCAGTTCTTC
NA,TRBJ2-7,many,TRBV29-1,CSVVDVSRRRTYEQYF,TGCAGCGTCGTGGATGTATCCAGAAGAAGGACCTACGAGCAGTACTTC
TRBD2,TRBJ2-1,NA,TRBV6-5,CASSLAETYNEQFF,TGTGCCAGCAGTCTAGCGGAGACTTACAATGAGCAGTTCTTC
TRBD2,TRBJ2-2,many,TRBV20-1,CSARSSREAYTGELFF,TGCAGTGCTAGAAGTTCGCGGGAGGCTTATACCGGGGAGCTGTTTTTT
NA,TRBJ1-3,NA,TRBV14,CASSQVGRGEGNTIYF,TGTGCCAGCAGCCAAGTTGGCCGGGGGGAAGGAAACACCATATATTTT
TRBD2,TRBJ2-3,NA,TRBV12-3/TRBV12-4,CASISSGGPDTQYF,TGTGCCAGCATTTCAAGCGGGGGGCCAGATACGCAGTATTTT
NA,TRBJ1-2,many,TRBV29-1,CSVEMQDPYGYTF,TGCAGCGTTGAAATGCAGGACCCCTATGGCTACACCTTC
TRBD1,TRBJ2-1,many,TRBV11-3,CASQTGGDEQFF,TGTGCCAGTCAAACAGGGGGCGATGAGCAGTTCTTC
NA,TRBJ2-2,few,TRBV19,CASSTHPTGELFF,TGTGCCAGTAGCACCCACCCCACCGGGGAGCTGTTTTTT
TRBD2,TRBJ2-2,many,TRBV12-3/TRBV12-4,CASSFGGDIDTGELFF,TGTGCCAGCAGTTTCGGGGGGGACATTGACACCGGGGAGCTGTTTTTT
NA,TRBJ1-6,many,TRBV9,CASSVELKSSYNSPLHF,TGTGCCAGCAGCGTAGAATTAAAGAGCTCCTATAATTCACCCCTCCACTTT
NA,TRBJ2-5,many,TRBV10-3,CAISDREIQETQYF,TGTGCCATCAGTGACCGGGAGATTCAAGAGACCCAGTACTTC
TRBD1,TRBJ2-7,many,TRBV6-1,CASSQRGDRAHYEQYF,TGTGCCAGCAGCCAACGGGGGGACAGGGCTCACTACGAGCAGTACTTC
NA,TRBJ2-1,few,TRBV5-1,CASSFSEGRTNEQFF,TGCGCCAGCAGCTTTTCGGAAGGCAGGACCAATGAGCAGTTCTTC
NA,TRBJ2-7,few,TRBV7-2,CASSKSGTREQYF,TGTGCCAGCAGCAAATCCGGGACGAGAGAGCAGTACTTC
NA,TRBJ2-3,NA,TRBV7-2,CASSSEGLVSDTQYF,TGTGCCAGCAGCTCTGAGGGTTTGGTTTCGGATACGCAGTATTTT
NA,TRBJ2-7,few,TRBV21-1,CASSNEGQTHTYEQYF,TGTGCCAGCAGCAATGAAGGACAGACCCACACCTACGAGCAGTACTTC
TRBD2,TRBJ2-5,many,TRBV12-3/TRBV12-4,CASSSLGTSGAETQYF,TGTGCCAGCAGTTCCCTCGGGACTAGCGGGGCCGAGACCCAGTACTTC
NA,TRBJ2-1,many,TRBV20-1,CSASSGVDEQFF,TGCAGTGCTAGTAGCGGTGTGGATGAGCAGTTCTTC
NA,TRBJ1-2,many,TRBV5-1,CASSDRGAYGYTF,TGCGCCAGCAGCGATCGGGGGGCCTATGGCTACACCTTC
NA,TRBJ2-3,many,TRBV5-1,CASSLVPELGTDTQYF,TGCGCCAGCAGCTTGGTGCCAGAATTAGGCACAGATACGCAGTATTTT
TRBD2,TRBJ2-3,NA,TRBV20-1,CSARVAGVTDTQYF,TGCAGTGCTAGAGTAGCGGGGGTGACAGATACGCAGTATTTT
NA,TRBJ2-7,many,TRBV11-2,CASSLDLRDEQYF,TGTGCCAGCAGCTTAGATCTTCGGGACGAGCAGTACTTC